This T cell receptor (beta chain) came from a study of T cells in Graves' hyperthyroidism and ophthalmopathy. Regarding the study as a whole: Ophthalmopathy was told apart from stable hyperthyroidism by a 13 V-J model.

The source material, RNA transcripts, was used to amplify TCR beta CDR3 regions. Using the HTBI primer set, a first-round RT-PCR was run on the TCR CDR3. One entry per CDR3 protein results from TCRdb running MiXCR on the multiplex PCR reads. The data show some 690,000 distinct CDR3 sequences, with around 16% seen just once and 15% to 18% held by the top ten. Graves' hyperthyroidism qualified as stable when ophthalmopathy did not progress within 18 months. Criteria for exclusion of patients were uncontrolled infection, other autoimmune disease, pregnancy or lactation. From 10 ml of fresh peripheral blood, PBMCs were isolated. Germline assignment: CDR1 DFQATT and CDR2 SNEGSKA (reference sequence). The CDR3 spans 15 residues. Regarding this clonotype: Antigen unknown. Its ends do not fully match the called genes, so a read error is possible.

This clonotype originated in a man aged 45 to 65 with Graves' hyperthyroidism. The genes are TRBV20-1 and TRBJ1-1; the D gene is possibly TRBD1 (5 bases). Sequenced material: blood. The CDR3 DNA is TGCAGTGCTAGAAACGACAGATTGATGAACACTGAAGGTTTCTTT. Its translation: CSARNDRLMNTEGFF.